The clone carrying this T cell receptor (beta chain) appeared many times. This specimen belongs to a study of prognosis after radiotherapy for stage I lung cancer. Study-level information: Distant metastases arose in a handful of patients, median approximately 7 months post-radiotherapy; some 15 had no significant progression.

CDR3 of TCR beta was amplified from genomic DNA via a two-round multiplex PCR. Gene-specific primers for each TRBV and TRBJ gene drove first-round PCR. TCRdb recomputed calls from the multiplex PCR reads with MiXCR, one row per CDR3 protein. Of 45,000 to 70,000 distinct CDR3 sequences in the sample, about 26% were seen once. Germline trimming cut 5 bases from V and 4 bases from J; bases unmatched to any gene: 2. Germline assignment: CDR1 SEHNR and CDR2 FQNEAQ (reference sequence). This CDR3 has 13 residues. This chain joins TRBV7-9 and TRBJ1-2; the match to TRBD1 covers 9 bases. Sample: PBMCs, taken before or after stereotactic body radiation therapy (not recorded which). This clonotype was sampled from a donor over 45 with non-small cell lung cancer. The CDR3 loop is CASSGGQGYGYTF. The CDR3 DNA is TGTGCCAGCAGCGGGGGACAGGGCTATGGCTACACCTTC.